What follows are 26 T cell receptor beta chains derived from one specimen sequenced in a study of blood T cell repertoires in COVID-19. The data were produced by immunoSEQ multiplex PCR, yet TCRdb's version contains in-frame clones alone and is incomplete. This table holds about 190,000 clones, roughly 82% found once. The sample comprised PBMCs or T cells enriched from blood (not recorded which). All receptors come from an older woman with acute COVID-19.

This clone was detected a few times. V usage is TRBV5-1 and J usage is TRBJ1-2; 7 bases fit TRBD1. This CDR3 is 13 amino acids long. Trimming took 4 bases from V and 4 from J; bases not matched to a gene: 4. Germline V gene sequence: CDR1 SGHRS, CDR2 YFSETQ. For the CDR3, the DNA is TGCGCCAGCAGCGAGGGGGCGAGCTATGGCTACACCTTC. It encodes CASSEGASYGYTF.

This chain uses TRBV6-5 with TRBJ1-4; D gene unclear. The CDR3 runs 14 residues. Trimming stripped 2 bases from V and 8 bases from J, with 12 bases between. Germline V CDR1 and CDR2: MNHEY, SVGAGI. The CDR3 nucleotides read TGTGCCAGCAGTTACGCATATTCGGAGGAAAAACTGTTTTTT. Amino acids: CASSYAYSEEKLFF.

The chain recombines TRBV19 with TRBJ2-1; 10 positions match TRBD1. With 5 bases clipped from V and 0 bases from J, the junction kept 13 bases outside the gene matches. Germline lookup yields CDR1 LNHDA and CDR2 SQIVND (reference sequence). This CDR3 is 19 amino acids long. For the CDR3, the DNA is TGTGCCAGTAGTGTCCGGGACAGGGGACGGTCACGCTCCTACAATGAGCAGTTCTTC. Its translation: CASSVRDRGRSRSYNEQFF.

Details on this clone: The same CDR3 can be traced to other DNA sequences in this sample. This chain uses TRBV9 with TRBJ2-7; 9 bases fit TRBD1. V shed 2 bases, J shed 4 bases, and the junction held 4 bases outside the gene matches. The CDR3 extends over 14 amino acids. The germline V gene encodes CDR1 SGDLS and CDR2 YYNGEE. CDR3 sequence reads: CASSVGQGTYEQYF. In DNA form, the CDR3 reads TGTGCCAGCAGCGTCGGACAGGGGACTTACGAGCAGTACTTC.

The rearrangement links TRBV9 to TRBJ2-5; possible D gene TRBD1, 6 bases. V lost 4 bases and J 5 bases, leaving 18 bases between the germline ends. Germline V CDR1 and CDR2: SGDLS, YYNGEE. The CDR3 consists of 15 residues. Written as DNA, the CDR3 is TGTGCCAGCAGCAGGGGACCTAGTGGGGGCGAGACCCAGTACTTC. It yields the protein CASSRGPSGGETQYF.

This sequence joins TRBV28 and TRBJ1-1; D remains ambiguous. There are 13 residues in the CDR3. CDR1 and CDR2 (germline): MDHEN, SYDVKM. V lost 6 bases to trimming and J lost 1 base, with 9 bases between them. The CDR3, as DNA: TGTGCCAGCAGGGAGTTGGGGAACACTGAAGCTTTCTTT. It codes for CASRELGNTEAFF.

This chain uses TRBV5-1 with TRBJ2-3, with D maybe TRBD1 (5 bases). Trimming stripped 4 bases from V and 4 bases from J, with 16 bases between. Germline V gives CDR1 SGHRS, CDR2 YFSETQ. The CDR3 length is 15 residues. CDR3 DNA: TGCGCCAGCAGCCCCCTACCAGGGATCTCAGATACGCAGTATTTT. Its translation: CASSPLPGISDTQYF.

This clone has only a few counts. The rearrangement joins TRBV9 to TRBJ1-1; no clear D gene. Germline V gene data show CDR1 as SGDLS and CDR2 as YYNGEE. Trimming pared 4 bases from V and 6 bases from J, leaving 13 bases between. This CDR3 is 13 amino acids long. This chain's CDR3 is CASSPIAQAEAFF. CDR3 nucleotides: TGTGCCAGCAGCCCCATCGCGCAGGCTGAAGCTTTCTTT.

This clone was counted a single time. V is TRBV5-1 and J is TRBJ2-7; 7 bases fit TRBD2. The CDR3 is made up of 15 amino acids. The junction had 7 bases not matched to a gene; V was cut back by 2 bases and J by 2 bases. The germline CDR1 and CDR2 sequences are SGHRS and YFSETQ. This CDR3 is CASSFLAGVPYEQYF. CDR3 bases: TGCGCCAGCAGCTTCCTGGCGGGAGTACCCTACGAGCAGTACTTC.

The chain carries TRBV13 and TRBJ2-7, with D tentatively TRBD2 (6 bases). This CDR3 contains 15 residues. The germline CDR1 and CDR2 sequences are PRHDT and FYEKMQ (reference sequence). V lost 3 bases to trimming and J lost 3 bases, with 15 bases between them. Here the CDR3 DNA reads TGTGCCAGCAGCTTGTATCGTGCCGGGGGCTACGAGCAGTACTTC. Its protein is CASSLYRAGGYEQYF.

The V call is TRBV16, the J call TRBJ1-2; the match to TRBD1 covers 12 bases. The CDR3 covers 16 residues. J gave up 4 bases and V 0 bases, and 3 bases lay outside the gene matches. CDR1 and CDR2 (germline): KGHSY, FQNENV. The CDR3 bases are TGTGCCAGCAGCCAATCCGGGACAGGGGGCACCTATGGCTACACCTTC. Translation gives CASSQSGTGGTYGYTF.

The rearrangement links TRBV29-1 to TRBJ2-3, with 9 bases fitting TRBD2. Per germline, CDR1 SQVTM and CDR2 ANQGSEA. The trim removed 6 bases at V and 3 bases at J, leaving 7 bases unmatched. The length of the CDR3 is 14 residues. The CDR3 DNA is TGCAGCGTCACGCCGACTAGCGGAACAGATACGCAGTATTTT. Its translation is CSVTPTSGTDTQYF.

The rearrangement joins TRBV24-1 to TRBJ2-5; possibly TRBD2 for D (5 bases). The CDR3 is 13 amino acids. Germline CDR1 and CDR2: KGHDR and SFDVKD. Trimming stripped 4 bases from V and 5 bases from J, with 10 bases between. The CDR3 loop reads CATSDPGLETQYF. Written as DNA, the CDR3 is TGTGCCACCAGTGACCCCGGACTGGAGACCCAGTACTTC.

The CDR3 region is CASSQERLGLAGGDPQETQYF. As DNA, the CDR3 is TGTGCCAGCAGCCAAGAGAGATTAGGGCTAGCGGGAGGCGACCCCCAAGAGACCCAGTACTTC. The chain couples TRBV3-1 (or the pseudogene TRBV3-2) to TRBJ2-5, with 11 positions matching TRBD2. The V gene's germline CDR1 is LGHDT and CDR2 YNNKEL (reference sequence). Unmatched junction bases numbered 16, after V lost 0 bases and J lost 1 base. The CDR3 loop spans 21 amino acids.

This clone was counted once. The V gene is TRBV18, the J gene TRBJ1-2; 9 bases fit TRBD1. V lost 1 base, J lost 1 base, and 7 bases stayed unmatched. Germline lookup yields CDR1 KGHSH and CDR2 LQKENI. The CDR3 is 17 residues long. The CDR3 sequence is CASSPLTGGNGNYGYTF. As DNA, the CDR3 is TGTGCCAGCTCACCACTCACAGGGGGCAATGGTAACTATGGCTACACCTTC.

This clone was seen once. The J gene is TRBJ2-2, the V gene TRBV4-3, with TRBD2 matching 8 bases. The germline V gene has CDR1 LGHNA and CDR2 YSLEER. V lost 6 bases to trimming and J lost 6 bases; unmatched junction nucleotides: 9. The CDR3 runs 15 residues. As DNA, the CDR3 is TGCGCCAGCAGTCAGGGACTAGGGTTTCCCGGGGAGCTGTTTTTT. Its translation is CASSQGLGFPGELFF.

This clone was counted once. The chain carries TRBV6-5 and TRBJ1-1; D is uncertain. Trimming took 4 bases from V and 3 from J, leaving 15 bases between them. The length of the CDR3 is 15 residues. Germline V gives CDR1 MNHEY, CDR2 SVGAGI. CDR3 sequence: CASSFRPTLDTEAFF. CDR3 DNA sequence: TGTGCCAGCAGTTTCCGACCGACTTTAGACACTGAAGCTTTCTTT.

The table lists this clone with a count of one. The V gene is TRBV5-6, the J gene TRBJ2-6; 7 nucleotides agree with TRBD2. J lost 4 bases, V lost 4 bases, and 17 bases had no gene match. Germline CDR1 reads SGHDT; CDR2 reads YYEEEE. This CDR3 spans 19 amino acids. CDR3 amino acids: CASSDTGTMAWSGANVLTF. The CDR3 DNA sequence: TGTGCCAGCAGCGACACCGGGACTATGGCTTGGTCGGGGGCCAACGTCCTGACTTTC.

The V call is TRBV5-4, the J call TRBJ2-1; D not certain. Germline-derived CDR1 and CDR2 are SGHNT and YYREEE (reference sequence). Deletions cut 1 base from V and 7 bases from J, with 9 bases between. The CDR3 totals 13 residues. The CDR3 spells CASSLRSVNEQFF. CDR3 nucleotides: TGTGCCAGCAGCTTGCGTTCTGTTAATGAGCAGTTCTTC. The full variable domain, in which reference TRBV5-4 and TRBJ2-1 provide the parts outside the CDR3, is ETGVTQSPTHLIKTRGQQVTLRCSSQSGHNTVSWYQQALGQGPQFIFQYYREEENGRGNFPPRFSGLQFPNYSSELNVNALELDDSALYLCASSLRSVNEQFFGPGTRLTVL.

The chain has TRBV4-3 and TRBJ2-1; D is perhaps TRBD2 (6 bases). The ends were cut back, 4 bases at V and 8 bases at J, with 15 bases in the middle. In germline, CDR1 is LGHNA, CDR2 YSLEER. This CDR3 is 14 amino acids long. The CDR3, as DNA: TGCGCCAGCAGCCGGGGCCTGGGAGGCGATGAGCAGTTCTTC. It encodes CASSRGLGGDEQFF.

The chain couples TRBV4-3 to TRBJ2-3; 8 nucleotides line up with TRBD2. This CDR3 has 15 amino acids. Per germline, CDR1 LGHNA and CDR2 YSLEER. The V segment lost 1 base and the J segment 5 bases; nucleotides outside the gene matches: 5. The CDR3 sequence is CASSQAGGPVDTQYF. For the CDR3, the DNA is TGCGCCAGCAGCCAAGCGGGGGGGCCGGTAGATACGCAGTATTTT.

This rearrangement joins TRBV7-9 to TRBJ1-3; D gene uncertain. The V end lost 6 bases, the J end lost 2 bases, and 8 bases lay between the germline ends. The CDR3 sequence is 13 residues long. Germline CDR1 reads SEHNR; CDR2 reads FQNEAQ (reference sequence). In nucleotides, the CDR3 is TGTGCCAGCAGACAGCTCACTGGAAACACCATATATTTT. It encodes CASRQLTGNTIYF.

The CDR3 loop reads CASSLLQDSNQPQHF. CDR3 in DNA: TGTGCCAGCAGCCTCCTTCAGGATAGCAATCAGCCCCAGCATTTT. The chain recombines TRBV7-2 with TRBJ1-5; D is unresolved. Germline CDR1 is SGHTA and CDR2 is FQGNSA. The germline V and J ends were trimmed by 5 bases and 0 bases, with 11 bases remaining between them. There are 15 residues in the CDR3.

The chain couples TRBV6-5 to TRBJ2-7; TRBD2 might be the D (7 bases). Trimming left V 6 bases short and J 7 bases short, with 16 bases between. The CDR3 covers 13 residues. Germline values: CDR1 MNHEY, CDR2 SVGAGI. CDR3 in amino acids: CASRTGGRGEQYF. The CDR3 DNA sequence: TGTGCCAGCAGGACGGGGGGCCGCGGGGAGCAGTACTTC.

This clone was detected a few times. V is TRBV4-1 and J is TRBJ2-7; 15 nucleotides match TRBD2. The CDR3 sequence is 18 residues long. Trimming at V came to 4 bases and at J to 0 bases, leaving 7 bases not matched to a gene. CDR1 is MGHRA, CDR2 YSYEKL, per germline. The CDR3 loop is CASSRGLAGGSGSYEQYF. The CDR3 DNA reads TGCGCCAGCAGCCGCGGACTAGCGGGAGGGTCAGGCTCCTACGAGCAGTACTTC.

The chain carries TRBV2 and TRBJ2-7; D remains ambiguous. The CDR3 contains 10 residues. Germline V gene sequence: CDR1 SNHLY, CDR2 FYNNEI. V lost 7 bases to trimming and J lost 2 bases, with 3 bases between them. As DNA, the CDR3 is TGTGCCAGCACCGCCTACGAGCAGTACGTC. This codes for CASTAYEQYV.